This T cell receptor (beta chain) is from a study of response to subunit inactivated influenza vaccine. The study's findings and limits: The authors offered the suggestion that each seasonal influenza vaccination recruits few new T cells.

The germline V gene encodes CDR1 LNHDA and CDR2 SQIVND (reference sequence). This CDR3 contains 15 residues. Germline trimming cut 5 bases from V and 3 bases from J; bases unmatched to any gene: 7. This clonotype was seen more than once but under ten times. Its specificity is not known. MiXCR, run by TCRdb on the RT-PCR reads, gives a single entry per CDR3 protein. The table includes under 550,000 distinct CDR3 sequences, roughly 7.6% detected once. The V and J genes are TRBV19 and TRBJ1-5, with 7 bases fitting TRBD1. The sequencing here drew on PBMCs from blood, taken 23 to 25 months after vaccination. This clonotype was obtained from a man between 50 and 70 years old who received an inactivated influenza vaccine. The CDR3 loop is CASSASGTDNQPQHF. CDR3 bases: TGTGCCAGTAGTGCTTCCGGGACAGACAATCAGCCCCAGCATTTT.